The rows below give T cell receptor beta chains drawn from one sample of a study of PD-L1 blockade in urothelial cancer. Sequenced by immunoSEQ multiplex PCR; TCRdb stores in-frame clones only, minus some. The sample lists under 100,000 clones; 90% were seen once. The sample in question was PBMCs, obtained around atezolizumab (anti-PD-L1) treatment. The receptors were sampled from a man between 60 and 75 years old with urothelial cancer. CDR3s include the opening cysteine and the closing phenylalanine or tryptophan. The D gene is left open where the match is weak. Not all rows give a size; the values are once, few, many and, for expanded clones, a class.

TRBJ2-1 . TRBD2 TRBV18 TGTGCCAGCTCACTCGGACTAGCGGGAGATAATGAGCAGTTCTTC CASSLGLAGDNEQFF
TRBJ2-1 few TRBD1 TRBV5-4 TGTGCCAGCAGCTTAGCGATAGGGGACAGAAGGGGCAATGAGCAGTTCTTC CASSLAIGDRRGNEQFF
TRBJ1-5 . . TRBV28 TGTGCCAGCAGTTTAATCCAGGGCCGCAATCAGCCCCAGCATTTT CASSLIQGRNQPQHF
TRBJ2-7 . TRBD1 TRBV28 TGTGCCAGCAGGTCCTCCGACAGGGGGTACGAGCAGTACTTC CASRSSDRGYEQYF
TRBJ1-1 . . TRBV29-1 TGCAGCGTACTTATAGACATTTTGAACACTGAAGCTTTCTTT CSVLIDILNTEAFF
TRBJ2-1 . TRBD1 TRBV11-3 TGTGCCAGCAGCCAGGGACAGGGGGGTGAGCAGTTCTTC CASSQGQGGEQFF
TRBJ2-2 . . TRBV7-2 TGTGCCAGCAGCTTACAACCAGTCGGGACGAACACCGGGGAGCTGTTTTTT CASSLQPVGTNTGELFF
TRBJ2-3 . . TRBV7-2 TGTGCCAGCGGTAGGTCTGGACTCAGCACAGATACGCAGTATTTT CASGRSGLSTDTQYF
TRBJ1-5 . . TRBV2 TGTGCCAGCACCAGGGATGTTTATCAGCCCCAGCATTTT CASTRDVYQPQHF
TRBJ1-1 . . TRBV4-1 TGCGCCAGCAGCCAAGATGAAGCGGGACCCACTGAAGCTTTCTTT CASSQDEAGPTEAFF
TRBJ2-6 . TRBD1 TRBV5-1 TGCGCCAGCAGCAAGGACAGGGCTGGGGCCAACGTCCTGACTTTC CASSKDRAGANVLTF
TRBJ1-4 . . TRBV7-2 TGTGCCAGCAGCTTATTGTCCCAGGTTCATGAAAAACTGTTTTTT CASSLLSQVHEKLFF
TRBJ2-3 . . TRBV6-6 TGTGCCAGCAGAACCCAGTCGGGGGTAACAGATACGCAGTATTTT CASRTQSGVTDTQYF
TRBJ2-3 once TRBD2 TRBV4-2 TGTGCCAGCAGCCAAGGACTAGCGGGAGGAGAAGATACGCAGTATTTT CASSQGLAGGEDTQYF
TRBJ1-1 . TRBD1 TRBV7-3 TGTGCCAGCAGCCAGGGGGCTAACACTGAAGCTTTCTTT CASSQGANTEAFF
TRBJ2-5 . TRBD2 TRBV7-2 TGTGCCAGCAGCCTAACGCTAGCGGGAGGGCCCGTAGGAGAGACCCAGTACTTC CASSLTLAGGPVGETQYF
TRBJ1-3 . . TRBV30 TGTGCCGAGACGAGGAGAGGAGGAAACACCATATATTTT CAETRRGGNTIYF
TRBJ2-1 once . TRBV7-8 TGTGCCAGCAGCCTTCGTGGGCCCACGCCTAATGAGCAGTTCTTC CASSLRGPTPNEQFF
TRBJ2-7 . TRBD1 TRBV28 TGTGCCAGCAGTTTCCGGGACAGACGACTGAACGAGCAGTACTTC CASSFRDRRLNEQYF
TRBJ2-7 once . TRBV6-7 TGTGCCAGCAGTATCCACGACAGCCTTACCTACGAGCAGTACTTC CASSIHDSLTYEQYF
TRBJ1-5 once TRBD1 TRBV10-2 TGCGCCAGCAGTGGCACAGGGGTCAATCAGCCCCAGCATTTT CASSGTGVNQPQHF
TRBJ1-1 . . TRBV10-2 TGCGCCAGCAGTGAGTCGGACACCGGGAGCACTGAAGCTTTCTTT CASSESDTGSTEAFF
TRBJ1-2 . TRBD1 TRBV29-1 TGCAGCGTTTTTTCTGACAGGGCGAGCTATGGCTACACCTTC CSVFSDRASYGYTF
TRBJ1-3 . TRBD1 TRBV10-2 TGCGCCAGCAGCTCGGACAGGGGAGACACCATATATTTT CASSSDRGDTIYF
TRBJ2-5 . TRBD2 TRBV9 TGTGCCAGCAGCGTAGGTCCTAGCGGGAACCGAGAGACCCAGTACTTC CASSVGPSGNRETQYF
TRBJ2-7 . TRBD1 TRBV9 TGTGCCAGCAGAGGAAGGGGGCCCGCCTACGAGCAGTACTTC CASRGRGPAYEQYF
TRBJ2-1 . . TRBV6-5 TGTGCCAGCAGTCAACCGGACAGTAATGAGCAGTTCTTC CASSQPDSNEQFF